The 4 T cell receptor beta chains reported below all come from one sample, sequenced in a study of blood T cell repertoires in COVID-19. Using immunoSEQ multiplex PCR, the repertoire was profiled, and TCRdb retains in-frame clones only, with some absent. The table has about 300,000 clones, approximately 84% seen once. The sample taken for sequencing was peripheral blood. The receptors were gathered from a human donor with COVID-19, enrolled during active disease. The donor label of this sample is uncertain.

The chain carries TRBV3-1 (or the pseudogene TRBV3-2) and TRBJ2-6; 10 bases fit TRBD1. The J segment lost 2 bases and the V segment lost 2 bases, leaving 3 bases of the junction unmatched. The CDR3 covers 17 residues. Per the germline V gene, CDR1 is LGHDT and CDR2 is YNNKEL (reference sequence). The CDR3 nucleotides are TGTGCCAGCAGCCAAAGACAGGGGGCAGCTGGGGCCAACGTCCTGACTTTC. Amino acid sequence: CASSQRQGAAGANVLTF.

The chain combines TRBV6-4 with TRBJ2-4; maybe TRBD2 (5 bases). The V gene's germline CDR1 is MRHNA and CDR2 SNTAGT. The V and J ends lost 6 bases and 3 bases respectively, with 18 bases between them. The CDR3 covers 16 residues. The CDR3 region is CASRADRGSYKNIQYF. The CDR3 DNA is TGTGCCAGCAGGGCCGACCGGGGATCATACAAAAACATTCAGTACTTC.

The J gene is TRBJ1-1, the V gene TRBV24-1; the match to TRBD1 covers 10 bases. The CDR3 has 15 residues. Germline loops: CDR1 KGHDR, CDR2 SFDVKD. Trimming took 6 bases from V and 3 from J; bases not matched to a gene: 6. CDR3 bases: TGTGCCACCAGTCGGGACAGGGGAGGTGACACTGAAGCTTTCTTT. It yields the protein CATSRDRGGDTEAFF.

The J gene is TRBJ1-4, the V gene TRBV27, with a possible D match to TRBD1 (6 bases). Germline CDR1 and CDR2: MNHEY and SMNVEV (reference sequence). The CDR3 loop spans 16 amino acids. The V end was cut by 8 bases, the J end by 0 bases, with 16 bases between. In DNA form, the CDR3 reads TGTGCCAGCTCGAGGACAGAAAAAGCAACTAATGAAAAACTGTTTTTT. It specifies CASSRTEKATNEKLFF.